This T cell receptor (beta chain) was obtained from a study of T cells in Graves' hyperthyroidism and ophthalmopathy. Study as a whole: At initial diagnosis, before any treatment had begun, peripheral blood was obtained.

The CDR3 sequence is 11 residues long. Per the germline V gene, CDR1 is MDHEN and CDR2 is SYDVKM. V was trimmed by 7 bases and J by 7 bases, leaving 10 bases between them. Amplification of TCR beta CDR3 regions used RNA as the template. Primed by the HTBI set, a first-round RT-PCR was run on the TCR CDR3. MiXCR, applied by TCRdb to the multiplex PCR reads, yields one record per CDR3 protein. The data hold roughly 500,000 distinct CDR3 sequences, with roughly 22% observed a single time. This clonotype has at least ten counts. Its specificity is not known. Study observations and caveats: From stable hyperthyroidism, ophthalmopathy was separated by a 13 V-J model.

This chain uses TRBV28 with TRBJ1-2; D call uncertain. The clonotype was recovered from a woman aged 70-85 years with Graves' ophthalmopathy. The specimen was blood. The CDR3 region is CASNTAFGYTF. The CDR3 coding sequence is TGTGCCAGCAATACAGCATTTGGCTACACCTTC.